This T cell receptor beta chain was sequenced for a study of blood T cell repertoires in COVID-19. The wider study: Samples came from the United States, Italy and Spain, spanning acute and convalescent COVID-19. From T cells, B-cell-depleted T cells, or PBMCs came the material, which was cDNA or gDNA.

TCRdb keeps only in-frame clones here, not all; method: immunoSEQ multiplex PCR. The data show approximately 70,000 clones, around 90% seen once. V lost 1 base, J lost 0 bases, and 9 bases lay in between. Germline V gives CDR1 MGHRA, CDR2 YSYEKL. The length of the CDR3 is 15 residues. The receptor's source is a human donor in a cohort sampled during active COVID-19. The J gene is TRBJ1-1, the V gene TRBV4-1; weak D call: TRBD1 (6 bases). Material: peripheral blood. The CDR3 here is CASSQAGGMNTEAFF. The DNA of the CDR3 is TGCGCCAGCAGCCAAGCTGGGGGCATGAACACTGAAGCTTTCTTT.